One T cell receptor (beta chain) is described in this entry. Its target is unknown. The source of the sample is a study of response to subunit inactivated influenza vaccine. Germline lookup yields CDR1 PRHDT and CDR2 FYEKMQ (reference sequence). Trimming left V 3 bases short and J 2 bases short, with 13 bases between. The CDR3 totals 15 residues. TCRdb redid the calling of the RT-PCR reads with MiXCR, one entry per CDR3 protein. Of fewer than 700,000 distinct CDR3 sequences listed, roughly 13% are singletons. Study-level results: Authors suggested each seasonal influenza vaccination recruits few new T cells.

The sequencing here drew on PBMCs from blood, taken 40 to 50 days after vaccination. This chain uses TRBV13 with TRBJ1-1; D possibly corresponds to TRBD1 (5 bases). This TCR was recovered from a middle-aged man who received an inactivated influenza vaccine. The CDR3 here is CASSFPLRDNTEAFF. CDR3 coding DNA: TGTGCCAGCAGCTTTCCCCTCAGGGATAACACTGAAGCTTTCTTT. Using reference TRBV13 and TRBJ1-1 for the parts outside the CDR3, the full variable domain is AAGVIQSPRHLIKEKRETATLKCYPIPRHDTVYWYQQGPGQDPQFLISFYEKMQSDKGSIPDRFSAQQFSDYHSELNMSSLELGDSALYFCASSFPLRDNTEAFFGQGTRLTVV.